These T cell receptor beta chains were read from a single sample in a study of T cell repertoires in cytomegalovirus infection. From the reads, TCRdb called clonotypes with MiXCR, one entry per CDR3 protein. The sample yields fewer than 650,000 distinct CDR3 sequences, roughly 43% seen once. No antigen has been identified for these receptors. The input for sequencing was cultured PBMCs, taken from culture after CMV antigen stimulation. The receptor source for this set is a human donor in good health (CMV status not recorded). Some clones in this sample may be carry-over from other donors' samples. Each CDR3 is given with its conserved first and last residue. A D gene is named only where the DNA matches it firmly. Size tells how often a clone was seen (once, few, many) or the class of an expanded clone, and some rows leave it out.

clone size	D gene	V gene	J gene	CDR3 protein	CDR3 DNA
few	NA	TRBV28	TRBJ2-3	CASSLGGAGDDTQYF	TGTGCCAGCAGTTTAGGCGGGGCAGGGGATGATACGCAGTATTTT
NA	TRBD1	TRBV5-4	TRBJ2-1	CASSQTGGKDEQFF	TGTGCCAGCAGCCAGACAGGGGGGAAGGATGAGCAGTTCTTC
NA	NA	TRBV10-3	TRBJ2-5	CAINQGAGETQYF	TGTGCCATCAATCAAGGGGCTGGGGAGACCCAGTACTTC
NA	TRBD2	TRBV7-6	TRBJ2-2	CASSRTSGVTGELFF	TGTGCCAGCAGCCGGACTAGCGGAGTCACCGGGGAGCTGTTTTTT
NA	NA	TRBV6-1	TRBJ2-7	CASSEALSPNSEQYF	TGTGCCAGCAGTGAAGCGCTCTCTCCCAACTCGGAGCAGTACTTC
NA	TRBD1	TRBV11-3	TRBJ1-4	CASSIRQGRNEKLFF	TGTGCCAGCAGCATTAGACAGGGGCGTAATGAAAAACTGTTTTTT
NA	NA	TRBV6-2/TRBV6-3	TRBJ2-5	CASSYSAATQETQYF	TGTGCCAGCAGTTACTCAGCGGCGACCCAAGAGACCCAGTACTTC
NA	NA	TRBV7-2	TRBJ1-4	CASTTTATNEKLFF	TGTGCCAGCACCACTACCGCGACTAATGAAAAACTGTTTTTT
NA	TRBD1	TRBV7-9	TRBJ1-6	CASSSTGDDSPLHF	TGTGCCAGCAGCTCGACAGGGGACGATTCACCCCTCCACTTT
few	NA	TRBV7-2	TRBJ1-2	CASSPIGKGHLLIYTF	TGTGCCAGCAGCCCCATCGGTAAGGGCCACCTTCTCATCTACACCTTC
NA	TRBD1	TRBV15	TRBJ2-7	CATSRDPVGTGAYEQYF	TGTGCCACCAGCAGGGATCCGGTTGGGACAGGGGCCTACGAGCAGTACTTC
NA	TRBD1	TRBV7-8	TRBJ1-2	CASSLAPRAGGTGYTF	TGTGCCAGCAGCTTAGCCCCCAGGGCAGGGGGCACTGGCTACACCTTC
few	TRBD2	TRBV7-8	TRBJ2-1	CASSLAPGLAGVRIF	TGTGCCAGCAGCTTAGCGCCCGGACTAGCGGGGGTGCGGATCTTC
few	NA	TRBV7-9	TRBJ1-1	CASTTGSWNTEAFF	TGTGCCAGCACCACCGGGAGCTGGAACACTGAAGCTTTCTTT
NA	NA	TRBV6-2/TRBV6-3	TRBJ2-7	CASSLSLPSEQYF	TGTGCCAGCAGCCTCTCCCTACCCAGTGAGCAGTACTTC
NA	NA	TRBV5-1	TRBJ2-5	CASGPGQYQETQYF	TGCGCCAGCGGCCCTGGACAGTACCAAGAGACCCAGTACTTC
few	NA	TRBV15	TRBJ2-1	CATSSSGLQNEQFF	TGTGCCACCAGCAGCTCGGGACTCCAAAATGAGCAGTTCTTC
NA	NA	TRBV6-1	TRBJ1-1	CASSEGYGNTEAFF	TGTGCCAGCAGTGAAGGCTACGGGAACACTGAAGCTTTCTTT
NA	NA	TRBV4-1	TRBJ1-2	CASSQERFYGYTF	TGTGCCAGCAGCCAAGAAAGGTTCTATGGCTACACCTTC
many	TRBD2	TRBV6-1	TRBJ2-7	CASSEAQPGLAGSSASEQYF	TGTGCCAGCAGTGAAGCGCAACCGGGACTAGCGGGAAGCTCGGCCTCCGAGCAGTACTTC
few	TRBD2	TRBV6-2/TRBV6-3	TRBJ2-7	CASSYSPSRSGTSGYEQYF	TGTGCCAGCAGTTACTCTCCGTCGCGATCCGGGACTAGCGGCTACGAGCAGTACTTC
NA	TRBD1	TRBV18	TRBJ1-3	CASSPQGAFGNTIYF	TGTGCCAGCTCACCGCAGGGGGCTTTTGGAAACACCATATATTTT
NA	NA	TRBV15	TRBJ2-5	CATSRDQRGTQYF	TGTGCCACCAGCAGAGATCAACGGGGCACCCAGTACTTC
NA	NA	TRBV7-6	TRBJ2-2	CASSSGTPGIGELFF	TGTGCCAGCAGTTCCGGGACCCCGGGGATCGGGGAGCTGTTTTTT
NA	TRBD2	TRBV4-2	TRBJ2-1	CASSQSQREGRTQYNEQFF	TGTGCCAGCAGCCAAAGCCAGCGGGAGGGCCGCACTCAATACAATGAGCAGTTCTTC
NA	TRBD1	TRBV27	TRBJ1-2	CASRRRTGVALYGYTF	TGTGCCAGCAGACGACGGACAGGGGTGGCCCTCTATGGTTACACCTTC